These T cell receptor beta chains were read from a single sample in a study of CD8 T cells in ankylosing spondylitis. In TCRdb, the 5' RACE reads were re-called with MiXCR into one record per CDR3 protein. The sample holds 300,000 to 400,000 distinct CDR3 sequences, approximately 20% seen once. Sequencing was done on a sample of blood, either unsorted or a sorted T cell fraction (not recorded which). The receptors originated from a male donor with ankylosing spondylitis or in good health (not recorded which). The CDR3 runs from the conserved cysteine through the conserved F or W. D genes are given only for firm matches. A row's size may be missing; if present it is once, few, many or a size class.

cdr3_nt cdr3_aa v_call d_call clone_size j_call
TGTGCCAGCAGCTTAAGCTCTCAGCTGGGAGAGACCCAGTACTTC CASSLSSQLGETQYF TRBV7-2 - few TRBJ2-5
TGCGCCAGCAGCTGGACGGGCCAGGGTGAGCAGTTCTTC CASSWTGQGEQFF TRBV5-1 - many TRBJ2-1
TGTGCCATCAGTCGGGACAGGGTCGATACGCAGTATTTT CAISRDRVDTQYF TRBV10-3 TRBD1 - TRBJ2-3
TGTGCCAGCAGCTTAGCGGCCCATGAGCAGTTCTTC CASSLAAHEQFF TRBV7-6 - once TRBJ2-1
TGTGCCAGCAGCTTACAGGGGAACTACGAGCAGTACTTC CASSLQGNYEQYF TRBV7-6 - once TRBJ2-7
TGTGCCAGCACCTTCCTCCCGGGACTAGCGGACACAGATACGCAGTATTTT CASTFLPGLADTDTQYF TRBV11-2 TRBD2 - TRBJ2-3
TGCTGTGCTAGAGATTATGGGACAGAGATCCAAGAGACCCAGTACTTC CCARDYGTEIQETQYF TRBV20-1 TRBD1 - TRBJ2-5
TGTGCCACCAGGACAGGGATATCGGATACGCAGTATTTT CATRTGISDTQYF TRBV15 TRBD1 few TRBJ2-3
TGCAGCGCGGAGGGGGATAAATACGAGCAGTACTTC CSAEGDKYEQYF TRBV29-1 - few TRBJ2-7
TGCGCCAGCAGTCCAGGGACTCCTGGATGGGAGACCCAGTACTTC CASSPGTPGWETQYF TRBV4-1 - few TRBJ2-5
TGTGCCAGCAGCACCTGGACTGAAGAGACCCAGTACTTC CASSTWTEETQYF TRBV9 - - TRBJ2-5
TGTGCCAGCACTCTAACTGGGGCCAACGTCCTGACTTTC CASTLTGANVLTF TRBV6-1 - - TRBJ2-6
TGTGCCAGCAGCTTAGTGGACGGGGGCCCCGGGACCGGGGAGCTGTTTTTT CASSLVDGGPGTGELFF TRBV7-6 - - TRBJ2-2
TGCGCCAGCAGCTTGGACGCCAGCTCTGGGGCCAACGTCCTGACTTTC CASSLDASSGANVLTF TRBV5-1 - - TRBJ2-6
TGTGCCAGCAGCTTAGCGCCGGACAATGAGCAGTTCTTC CASSLAPDNEQFF TRBV7-9 - few TRBJ2-1
TGTGCCAGCAAACCGGACAGGGAGATTGACAAAAACATTCAGTACTTC CASKPDREIDKNIQYF TRBV28 TRBD1 - TRBJ2-4
TGCGCCAGCAGCTTCACGACTAGCGGGGGGACCTCCTACAATGAGCAGTCCTTC CASSFTTSGGTSYNEQSF TRBV5-1 TRBD2 - TRBJ2-1
TGTGCCAGCAGTCAGACCGGGACTAGGGGATTCACCGGGGAGCTGTTTTTT CASSQTGTRGFTGELFF TRBV12-3/TRBV12-4 TRBD2 few TRBJ2-2
TGCAGTGCTGGGGACACCGACTACAATGAGCAGTTCTTC CSAGDTDYNEQFF TRBV20-1 - few TRBJ2-1
TGCGCCAGCAGCCCGTGGACAGGGGCGTACCAAGAGACCCAGTACTTC CASSPWTGAYQETQYF TRBV4-1 TRBD1 - TRBJ2-5
TGTGCCAGCAGTACTAATGGGCAGGGCTCGGACTATGGCTACACCTTC CASSTNGQGSDYGYTF TRBV7-9 - - TRBJ1-2
TGTGCCAGCAGTTCCCCGCGTACCGACGGGCTACTAGGGCAGGAGACCCAGTACTTC CASSSPRTDGLLGQETQYF TRBV27 - - TRBJ2-5
TGCGCCAGCAGCCCTGAGGACAGGGGGACCCAGTACTTC CASSPEDRGTQYF TRBV5-1 TRBD1 - TRBJ2-5
TGCAGCGTTAGCTACAATGAGCAGTTCTTC CSVSYNEQFF TRBV29-1 - - TRBJ2-1
TGCGCCAGCAGCCAAGACGCCAGGGGAAGGGAGCAGTACTTC CASSQDARGREQYF TRBV4-1 - once TRBJ2-7
TGTGCCACCTTAACTTTCGACAGGATGAACACTGAAGCTTTCTTT CATLTFDRMNTEAFF TRBV6-2/TRBV6-3 - - TRBJ1-1
TGCAGCGTTGAAGATGAAGAGACAGGGCACGAGCAGTACTTC CSVEDEETGHEQYF TRBV29-1 TRBD1 - TRBJ2-7
TGTGCCAGCAGTTTGAGGGGTTCGATATGGGAGACCCAGTACTTC CASSLRGSIWETQYF TRBV12-3/TRBV12-4 - few TRBJ2-5
TGTGCCAGCAGTGAGGATGCGGGGGGGCCTGTCGGTACGCAGTATTTT CASSEDAGGPVGTQYF TRBV6-1 TRBD2 many TRBJ2-3
TGCAGCGTTGAGATTTCCGGGAACTATGGCTACACCTTC CSVEISGNYGYTF TRBV29-1 - - TRBJ1-2
TGCAGTGCTAGAGGGTTACTAGCGGACAGCTCCTACAATGAGCAGTTCTTC CSARGLLADSSYNEQFF TRBV20-1 TRBD2 few TRBJ2-1
TGCGCCAGCATGGGCAGGGGCGGGAATGAGCAGTTCTTC CASMGRGGNEQFF TRBV4-1 - - TRBJ2-1
TGTGCCAGCTCACCACCTCTCGGGACAGGGGGCCAAAACATTCAGTACTTC CASSPPLGTGGQNIQYF TRBV18 TRBD1 - TRBJ2-4
TGTGCCAGCAGCCAACGGACAGGGGGGTACGAGCAGTACTTC CASSQRTGGYEQYF TRBV3-1 TRBD1 few TRBJ2-7
TGTGCCAGCAGTTTCCGGCAATTTTCCTACGAGCAGTACTTC CASSFRQFSYEQYF TRBV12-3/TRBV12-4 - few TRBJ2-7
TGTGCCAGCAGGGACCGACTAGCGGGGCCGGATACGCAGTATTTT CASRDRLAGPDTQYF TRBV12-3/TRBV12-4 TRBD2 - TRBJ2-3
TGTGCCAGCAGAAAATCCGGGACAGGCTCCTACGAGCAGTACTTC CASRKSGTGSYEQYF TRBV11-2 TRBD1 once TRBJ2-7
TGTGCCAGCAACCCGCGGGGTAGCAGGGATGAGCAGTTCTTC CASNPRGSRDEQFF TRBV6-1 - - TRBJ2-1
TGTGCCAGCAGCTTAACCCGGACTAGCGGTTACACAGATACGCAGTATTTT CASSLTRTSGYTDTQYF TRBV7-3 TRBD2 - TRBJ2-3
TGCGCCAGCATGGAGGGTTGGGGAACCGGCTACGAGCAGTACTTC CASMEGWGTGYEQYF TRBV5-1 - - TRBJ2-7
TGTGCCAGCAGCTTAGGGCGGCGGGGGAGCTCCTACAATGAGCAGTTCTTC CASSLGRRGSSYNEQFF TRBV7-2 TRBD2 - TRBJ2-1
TGTGCCAGCAGTTTGACAGCTAACGAGCAGTACTTC CASSLTANEQYF TRBV12-3/TRBV12-4 - few TRBJ2-7
TGTGCCACCAGTGATCCCAGGGACCCGCCCTACAATGAGCAGTTCTTC CATSDPRDPPYNEQFF TRBV24-1 - - TRBJ2-1